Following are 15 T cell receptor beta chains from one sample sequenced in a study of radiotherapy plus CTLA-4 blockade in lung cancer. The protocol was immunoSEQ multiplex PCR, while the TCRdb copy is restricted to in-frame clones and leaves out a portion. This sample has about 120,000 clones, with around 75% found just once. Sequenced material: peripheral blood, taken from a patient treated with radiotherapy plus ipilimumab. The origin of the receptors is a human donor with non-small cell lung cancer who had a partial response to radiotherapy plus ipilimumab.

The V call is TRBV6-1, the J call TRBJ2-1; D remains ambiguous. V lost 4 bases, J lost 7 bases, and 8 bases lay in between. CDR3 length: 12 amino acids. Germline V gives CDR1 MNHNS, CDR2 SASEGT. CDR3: CASSAVRNEQFF. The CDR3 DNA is TGTGCCAGCAGTGCGGTCCGAAATGAGCAGTTCTTC.

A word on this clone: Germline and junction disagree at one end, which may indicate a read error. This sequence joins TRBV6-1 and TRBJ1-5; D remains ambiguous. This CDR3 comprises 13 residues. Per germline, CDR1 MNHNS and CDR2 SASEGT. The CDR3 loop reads CASRDYSNQPQHF. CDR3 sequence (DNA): TGTGCCAGCCGTGACTACAGCAATCAGCCCCAGCATTTT.

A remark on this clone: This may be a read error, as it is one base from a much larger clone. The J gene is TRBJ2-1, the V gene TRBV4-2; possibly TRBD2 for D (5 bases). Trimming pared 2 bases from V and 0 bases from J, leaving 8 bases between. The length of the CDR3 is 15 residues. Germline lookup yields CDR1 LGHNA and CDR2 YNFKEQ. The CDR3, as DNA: TGTGCCAGCAGCCAAATGGGGAGCTCCTACAATGAGCAGTTCTTC. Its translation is CASSQMGSSYNEQFF.

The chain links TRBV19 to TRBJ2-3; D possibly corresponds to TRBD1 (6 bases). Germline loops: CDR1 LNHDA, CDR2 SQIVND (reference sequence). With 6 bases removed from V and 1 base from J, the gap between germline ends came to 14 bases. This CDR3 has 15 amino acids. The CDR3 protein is CASRIKRTGTDTQYF. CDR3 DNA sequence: TGTGCCAGTAGGATTAAAAGGACAGGCACAGATACGCAGTATTTT.

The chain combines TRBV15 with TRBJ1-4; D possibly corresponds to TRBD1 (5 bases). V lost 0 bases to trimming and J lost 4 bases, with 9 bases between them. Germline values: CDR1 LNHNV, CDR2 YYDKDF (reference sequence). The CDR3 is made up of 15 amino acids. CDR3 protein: CATSRDRGNNEKLFF. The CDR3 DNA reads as TGTGCCACCAGCAGAGATCGGGGGAATAATGAAAAACTGTTTTTT. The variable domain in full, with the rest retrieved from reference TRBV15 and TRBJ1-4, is DAMVIQNPRYQVTQFGKPVTLSCSQTLNHNVMYWYQQKSSQAPKLLFHYYDKDFNNEADTPDNFQSRRPNTSFCFLDIRSPGLGDTAMYLCATSRDRGNNEKLFFGSGTQLSVL.

CDR3 DNA: TGTGCCAGCAGTTTACGACAGGGTATTTCTTCGGGACACTATGGCTACACCTTC. Protein product: CASSLRQGISSGHYGYTF. The J gene is TRBJ1-2, the V gene TRBV27; TRBD1 matches 7 bases. Trimming removed 2 bases from V and 3 bases from J; junction bases left unmatched: 15. The CDR3 is 18 amino acids. The germline CDR1 and CDR2 sequences are MNHEY and SMNVEV (reference sequence).

The CDR3 loop reads CASSQALTNQGRETQYF. In DNA form, the CDR3 reads TGCGCCAGCAGCCAAGCCCTTACTAACCAGGGGCGGGAGACCCAGTACTTC. This chain joins TRBV4-1 and TRBJ2-5; D is possibly TRBD1 (6 bases). CDR3 size: 17 residues. Germline assignment: CDR1 MGHRA and CDR2 YSYEKL. Trimming left V 1 base short and J 5 bases short, with 20 bases between.

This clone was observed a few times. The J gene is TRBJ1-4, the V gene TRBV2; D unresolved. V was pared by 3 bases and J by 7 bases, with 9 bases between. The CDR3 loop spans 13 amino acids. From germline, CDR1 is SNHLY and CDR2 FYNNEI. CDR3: CASSDTIGEKLFF. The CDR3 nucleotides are TGTGCCAGCAGTGATACAATTGGTGAAAAACTGTTTTTT.

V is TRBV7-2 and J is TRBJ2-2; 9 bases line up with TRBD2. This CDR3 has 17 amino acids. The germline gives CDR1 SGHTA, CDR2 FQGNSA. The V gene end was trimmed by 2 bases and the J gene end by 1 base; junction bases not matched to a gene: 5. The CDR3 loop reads CASSLRASGKNTGELFF. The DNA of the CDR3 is TGTGCCAGCAGCTTAAGGGCTAGCGGGAAGAACACCGGGGAGCTGTTTTTT.

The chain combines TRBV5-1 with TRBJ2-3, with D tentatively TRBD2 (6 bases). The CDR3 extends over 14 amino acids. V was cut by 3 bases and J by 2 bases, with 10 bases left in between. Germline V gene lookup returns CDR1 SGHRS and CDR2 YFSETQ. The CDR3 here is CASSSGTYTDTQYF. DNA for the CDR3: TGCGCCAGCAGCTCGGGGACTTACACAGATACGCAGTATTTT.

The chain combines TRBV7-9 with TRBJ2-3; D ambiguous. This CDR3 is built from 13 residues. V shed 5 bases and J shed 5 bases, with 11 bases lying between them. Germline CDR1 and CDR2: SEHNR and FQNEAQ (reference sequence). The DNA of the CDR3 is TGTGCCAGCAGCGCCATTAGTGGAGATACGCAGTATTTT. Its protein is CASSAISGDTQYF.

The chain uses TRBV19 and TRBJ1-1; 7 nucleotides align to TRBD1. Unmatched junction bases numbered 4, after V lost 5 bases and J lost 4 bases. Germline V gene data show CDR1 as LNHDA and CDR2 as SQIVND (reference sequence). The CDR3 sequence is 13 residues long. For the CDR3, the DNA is TGTGCCAGTAGTTCCGGACAGGCCACTGAAGCTTTCTTT. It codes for CASSSGQATEAFF.

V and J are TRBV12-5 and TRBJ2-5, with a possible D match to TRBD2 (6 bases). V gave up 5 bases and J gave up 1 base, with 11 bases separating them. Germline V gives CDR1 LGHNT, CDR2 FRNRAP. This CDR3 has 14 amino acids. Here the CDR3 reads CASGPGDGQETQYF. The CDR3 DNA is TGTGCTAGTGGTCCGGGGGACGGCCAAGAGACCCAGTACTTC. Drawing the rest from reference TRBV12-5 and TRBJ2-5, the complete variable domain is DARVTQTPRHKVTEMGQEVTMRCQPILGHNTVFWYRQTMMQGLELLAYFRNRAPLDDSGMPKDRFSAEMPDATLATLKIQPSEPRDSAVYFCASGPGDGQETQYFGPGTRLLVL.

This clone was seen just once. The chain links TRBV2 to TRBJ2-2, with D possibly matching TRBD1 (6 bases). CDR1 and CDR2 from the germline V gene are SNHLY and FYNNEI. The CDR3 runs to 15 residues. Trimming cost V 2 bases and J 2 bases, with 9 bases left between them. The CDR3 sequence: CASSELGANTGELFF. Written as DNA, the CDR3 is TGTGCCAGCAGTGAACTGGGGGCCAACACCGGGGAGCTGTTTTTT. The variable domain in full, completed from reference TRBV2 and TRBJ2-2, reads EPEVTQTPSHQVTQMGQEVILRCVPISNHLYFYWYRQILGQKVEFLVSFYNNEISEKSEIFDDQFSVERPDGSNFTLKIRSTKLEDSAMYFCASSELGANTGELFFGEGSRLTVL.

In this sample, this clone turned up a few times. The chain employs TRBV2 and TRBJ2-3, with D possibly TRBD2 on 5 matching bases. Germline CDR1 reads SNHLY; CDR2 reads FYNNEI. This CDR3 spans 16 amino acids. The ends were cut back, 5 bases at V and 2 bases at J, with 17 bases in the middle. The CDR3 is CASSPISTGVTDTQYF. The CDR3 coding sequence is TGTGCCAGCAGTCCCATCTCTACCGGGGTCACAGATACGCAGTATTTT.